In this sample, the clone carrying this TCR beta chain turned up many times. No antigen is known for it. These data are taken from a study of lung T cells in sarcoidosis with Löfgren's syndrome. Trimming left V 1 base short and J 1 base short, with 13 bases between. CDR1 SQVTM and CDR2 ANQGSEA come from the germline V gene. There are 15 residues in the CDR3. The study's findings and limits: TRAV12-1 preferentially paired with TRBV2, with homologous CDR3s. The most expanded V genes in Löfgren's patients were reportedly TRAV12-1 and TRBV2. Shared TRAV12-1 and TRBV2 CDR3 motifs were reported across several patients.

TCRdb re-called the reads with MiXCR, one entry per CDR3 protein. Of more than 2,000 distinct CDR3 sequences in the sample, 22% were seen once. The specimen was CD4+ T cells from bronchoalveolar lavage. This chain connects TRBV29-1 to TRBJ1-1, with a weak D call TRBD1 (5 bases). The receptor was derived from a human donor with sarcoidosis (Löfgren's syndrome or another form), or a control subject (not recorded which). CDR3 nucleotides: TGCAGCGTTGAAGTCGGGGGTTGGGGGAACACTGAAGCTTTCTTT. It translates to CSVEVGGWGNTEAFF.